Listed here are 11 T cell receptor beta chains from one sample, sequenced in a study of TIL therapy for anti-PD-1-resistant metastatic lung cancer. Sequencing used immunoSEQ v3. Clones were read by immunoSEQ multiplex PCR, and TCRdb kept only the in-frame ones, dropping some. The data show 30,000 or so clones, 74% seen once. Time point described: pre-treatment sample, taken before nivolumab and TIL therapy. This specimen consisted of blood, obtained at baseline. These receptors originate from a woman aged 30-79 years with non-small cell lung cancer.

The chain uses TRBV6-6 and TRBJ2-2; D ambiguous. The V gene's germline CDR1 is MNHNY and CDR2 SVGAGI (reference sequence). V gave up 5 bases and J gave up 3 bases, with 7 bases separating them. This CDR3 has 13 amino acids. CDR3 DNA sequence: TGTGCCAGCAGTCCGGTTTACACCGGGGAGCTGTTTTTT. Encoded protein: CASSPVYTGELFF.

This clone appeared a few times. This chain uses TRBV10-1 with TRBJ2-1, with D maybe TRBD2 (6 bases). The V and J ends lost 2 bases and 7 bases respectively, with 15 bases between them. The CDR3 consists of 15 residues. The germline CDR1 and CDR2 sequences are WNHNN and SYGVQD (reference sequence). CDR3: CASSERQGGANEQFF. The CDR3 bases are TGCGCCAGCAGTGAGCGGCAGGGAGGTGCGAATGAGCAGTTCTTC.

V and J are TRBV5-5 and TRBJ1-2, with D unresolved. The CDR3 contains 13 residues. Deletions cut 2 bases from V and 2 bases from J, with 7 bases between. Germline V gives CDR1 SGHKS, CDR2 YYEKEE (reference sequence). CDR3 sequence reads: CASSLSMNYGYTF. CDR3 DNA sequence: TGTGCCAGCAGCTTATCCATGAACTATGGCTACACCTTC.

The chain joins TRBV12-2 to TRBJ1-2. TRBV12-2 is assigned pseudogene status. This CDR3 has 16 residues. The chain's CDR3 is CASRLRGGEANYGYTF. Written as DNA, the CDR3 is TGTGCAAGTCGCTTAAGGGGAGGGGAAGCTAACTATGGCTACACCTTC.

The chain employs TRBV4-1 and TRBJ1-6; TRBD1 aligns across 7 bases. Unmatched junction bases numbered 10, after V lost 4 bases and J lost 10 bases. The length of the CDR3 is 15 residues. Germline values: CDR1 MGHRA, CDR2 YSYEKL. The CDR3 here is CASSRHRGGGSPLHF. The CDR3 DNA is TGCGCCAGCAGCCGGCACAGGGGAGGAGGATCACCCCTCCACTTT.

The chain carries TRBV25-1 and TRBJ2-1; 7 bases fit TRBD1. CDR1 and CDR2 from the germline V gene are MGHDK and SYGVNS. The CDR3 contains 15 residues. V shed 5 bases, J shed 1 base, and the junction held 5 bases outside the gene matches. The CDR3 bases are TGTGCCAGCAGTAGGGACAGAGAATCCTACAATGAGCAGTTCTTC. It translates to CASSRDRESYNEQFF.

The chain combines TRBV5-6 with TRBJ2-2; TRBD2 is a possible D gene (6 bases). Germline V gives CDR1 SGHDT, CDR2 YYEEEE. V lost 3 bases to trimming and J lost 7 bases, with 16 bases between them. This CDR3 spans 15 amino acids. CDR3 coding DNA: TGTGCCAGCAGCTCCGGGACTCCTGGCTACGGGGAGCTGTTTTTT. Protein: CASSSGTPGYGELFF.

V usage is TRBV10-1 and J usage is TRBJ2-7; 8 bases match TRBD2. The CDR3 consists of 14 residues. V dropped 10 bases and J dropped 7; count of bases not matched to a gene: 15. From germline, CDR1 is WNHNN and CDR2 SYGVQD (reference sequence). CDR3 amino acids: CATSGRASGSEQYF. CDR3 nucleotide sequence: TGCGCCACCTCGGGGAGAGCTAGCGGGTCTGAGCAGTACTTC.

The V and J genes are TRBV7-8 and TRBJ2-1, with D uncertain. Trimming left V 2 bases short and J 4 bases short, with 3 bases between. The CDR3 loop spans 12 amino acids. Germline loops: CDR1 SGHVS, CDR2 FQNEAQ. Here the CDR3 DNA reads TGTGCCAGCAGCTTACAGTACAATGAGCAGTTCTTC. Protein: CASSLQYNEQFF.

This clone occurred once. V is TRBV5-6 and J is TRBJ2-7; no clear D gene. Germline lookup yields CDR1 SGHDT and CDR2 YYEEEE. CDR3 size: 14 residues. V lost 1 base, J lost 0 bases, and 8 bases lay in between. CDR3 residues: CASSLSGLSYEQYF. The CDR3 nucleotides are TGTGCCAGCAGCTTGAGTGGTCTCTCCTACGAGCAGTACTTC.

Only a few counts were recorded for this clone. This rearrangement joins TRBV14 to TRBJ1-5; D is perhaps TRBD1 (6 bases). The V gene's germline CDR1 is SGHDN and CDR2 FVKESK. V was pared by 6 bases and J by 0 bases, with 15 bases between. CDR3 length equals 16 residues. CDR3 amino acids: CASRRGQSHSNQPQHF. The CDR3 DNA sequence: TGTGCCAGCAGACGTGGACAGTCGCATAGCAATCAGCCCCAGCATTTT.